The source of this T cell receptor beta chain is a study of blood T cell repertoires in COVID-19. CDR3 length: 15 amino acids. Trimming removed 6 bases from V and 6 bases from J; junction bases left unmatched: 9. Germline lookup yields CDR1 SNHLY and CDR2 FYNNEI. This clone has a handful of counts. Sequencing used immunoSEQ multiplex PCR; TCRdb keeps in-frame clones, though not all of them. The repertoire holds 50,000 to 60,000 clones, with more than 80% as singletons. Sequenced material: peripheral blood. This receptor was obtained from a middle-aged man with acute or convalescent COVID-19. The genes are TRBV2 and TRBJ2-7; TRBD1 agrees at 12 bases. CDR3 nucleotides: TGTGCCAGCAGAACCCGGGACAGGGGGCGCGGCGAGCAGTACGTC. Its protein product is CASRTRDRGRGEQYV.